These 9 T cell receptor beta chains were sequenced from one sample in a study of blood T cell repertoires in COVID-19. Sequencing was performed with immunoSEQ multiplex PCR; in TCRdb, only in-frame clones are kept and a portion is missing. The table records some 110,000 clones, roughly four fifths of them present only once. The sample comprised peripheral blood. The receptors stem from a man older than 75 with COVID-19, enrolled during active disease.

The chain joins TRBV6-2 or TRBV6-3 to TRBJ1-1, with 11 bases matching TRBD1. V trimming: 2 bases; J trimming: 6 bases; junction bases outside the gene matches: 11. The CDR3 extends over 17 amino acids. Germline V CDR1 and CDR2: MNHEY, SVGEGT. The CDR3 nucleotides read TGTGCCAGCAGTTACCTCCGGGACAGGGGGTTTCTTGCTGAAGCTTTCTTT. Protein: CASSYLRDRGFLAEAFF.

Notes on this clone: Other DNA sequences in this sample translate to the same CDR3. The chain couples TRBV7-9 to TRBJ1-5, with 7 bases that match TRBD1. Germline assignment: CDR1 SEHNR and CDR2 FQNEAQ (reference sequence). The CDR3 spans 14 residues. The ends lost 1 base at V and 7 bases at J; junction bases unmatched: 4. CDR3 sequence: CASSLGQGGQPQHF. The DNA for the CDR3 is TGTGCCAGCAGCTTAGGACAGGGTGGACAGCCCCAGCATTTT.

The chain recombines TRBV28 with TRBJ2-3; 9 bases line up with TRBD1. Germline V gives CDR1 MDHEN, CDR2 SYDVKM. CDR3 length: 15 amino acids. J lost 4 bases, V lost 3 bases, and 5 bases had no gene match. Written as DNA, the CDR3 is TGTGCCAGCAGTTTCTGGGGACAGGGCGCAGATACGCAGTATTTT. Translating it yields CASSFWGQGADTQYF.

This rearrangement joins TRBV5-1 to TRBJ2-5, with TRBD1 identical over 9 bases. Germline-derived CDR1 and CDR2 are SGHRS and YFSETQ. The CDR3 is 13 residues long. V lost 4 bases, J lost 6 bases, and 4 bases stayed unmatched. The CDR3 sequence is CASSRTGEQTQYF. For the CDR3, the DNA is TGCGCCAGCAGCAGGACAGGGGAGCAGACCCAGTACTTC.

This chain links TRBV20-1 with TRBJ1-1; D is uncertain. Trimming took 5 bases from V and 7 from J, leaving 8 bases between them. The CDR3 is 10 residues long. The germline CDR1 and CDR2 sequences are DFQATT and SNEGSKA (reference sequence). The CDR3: CSAPDIEAFF. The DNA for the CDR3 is TGCAGTGCTCCAGACATTGAAGCTTTCTTT.

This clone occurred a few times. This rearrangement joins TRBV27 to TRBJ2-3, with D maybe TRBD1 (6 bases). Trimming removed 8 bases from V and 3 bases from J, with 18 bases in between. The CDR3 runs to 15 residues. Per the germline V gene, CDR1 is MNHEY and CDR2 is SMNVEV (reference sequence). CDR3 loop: CASLPGRGVTDTQYF. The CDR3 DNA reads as TGTGCCAGCCTCCCAGGCAGGGGAGTAACAGATACGCAGTATTTT.

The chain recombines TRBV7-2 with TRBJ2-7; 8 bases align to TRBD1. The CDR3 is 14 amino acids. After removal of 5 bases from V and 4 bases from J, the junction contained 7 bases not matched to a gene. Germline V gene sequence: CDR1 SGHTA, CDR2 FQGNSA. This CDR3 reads CASSLWTGPYEQYF. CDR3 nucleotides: TGTGCCAGCAGCCTCTGGACAGGGCCTTACGAGCAGTACTTC.

The CDR3 DNA sequence: TGTGCCAGCAGCCCCCTGAGCGGGAGATCTCATACGCAGTATTTT. Protein product: CASSPLSGRSHTQYF. J is TRBJ2-3 and V is TRBV7-9, with 8 positions matching TRBD2. This CDR3 is built from 15 residues. Germline V gene lookup returns CDR1 SEHNR and CDR2 FQNEAQ (reference sequence). After removal of 5 bases from V and 7 bases from J, the junction contained 11 bases not matched to a gene.

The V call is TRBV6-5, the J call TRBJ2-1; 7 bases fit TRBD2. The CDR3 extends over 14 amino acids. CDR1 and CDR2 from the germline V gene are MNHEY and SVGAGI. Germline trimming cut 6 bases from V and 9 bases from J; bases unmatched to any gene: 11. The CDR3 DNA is TGTGCCAGCAGGCCGGGAGGCTCGGGCACTGAGCAGTTCTTC. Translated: CASRPGGSGTEQFF.